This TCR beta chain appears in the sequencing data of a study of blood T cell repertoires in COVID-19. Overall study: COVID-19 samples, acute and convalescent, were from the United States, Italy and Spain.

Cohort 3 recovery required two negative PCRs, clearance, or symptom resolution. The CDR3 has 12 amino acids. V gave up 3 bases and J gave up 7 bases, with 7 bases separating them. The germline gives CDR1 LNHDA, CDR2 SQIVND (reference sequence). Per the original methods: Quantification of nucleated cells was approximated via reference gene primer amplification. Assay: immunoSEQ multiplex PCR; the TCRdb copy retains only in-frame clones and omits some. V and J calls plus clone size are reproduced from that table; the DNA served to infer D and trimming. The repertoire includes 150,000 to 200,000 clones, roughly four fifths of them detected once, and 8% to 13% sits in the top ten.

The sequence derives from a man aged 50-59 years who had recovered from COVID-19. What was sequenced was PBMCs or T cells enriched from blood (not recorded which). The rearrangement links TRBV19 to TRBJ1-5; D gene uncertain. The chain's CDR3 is CASSIGPQPQHF. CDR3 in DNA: TGTGCCAGTAGTATTGGCCCGCAGCCCCAGCATTTT.